These T cell receptor beta chains were read from a single sample in a study of cytomegalovirus exposure and HLA in healthy donors. Measured with immunoSEQ multiplex PCR; TCRdb has only the in-frame clones, and not every one. The profile shows 85,000 to 100,000 clones, around nine tenths of them singletons. Specimen: PBMCs. The receptors were sampled from a man younger than 40 in good health and CMV-seropositive. CDR3s include the opening cysteine and the closing phenylalanine or tryptophan. The D gene is left open where the match is weak. Some rows have no size entry. The others give once, few or many, or a class for an expanded clone.

cdr3_nt: TGTGCCAGCAGTGAAGCCACAGCCTTCACCGGGGAGCTGTTTTTT
cdr3_aa: CASSEATAFTGELFF
j_call: TRBJ2-2
clone_size: NA
d_call: NA
v_call: TRBV2

cdr3_nt: TGCGCCAGCAGCCTCGTTCAGGGTACCGGGGCCAACGTCCTGACTTTC
cdr3_aa: CASSLVQGTGANVLTF
j_call: TRBJ2-6
clone_size: NA
d_call: NA
v_call: TRBV4-1

cdr3_nt: TGCGCCAGCAGTCAAACAGGGGGCGAGCAGTACTTC
cdr3_aa: CASSQTGGEQYF
j_call: TRBJ2-7
clone_size: NA
d_call: TRBD1
v_call: TRBV10-1

cdr3_nt: TGTGCCAGTAAGCGCACAGATACGCAGTATTTT
cdr3_aa: CASKRTDTQYF
j_call: TRBJ2-3
clone_size: NA
d_call: NA
v_call: TRBV2

cdr3_nt: TGTGCCAGCAGCTTCGGGACAGAGACGGAGACCCAGTACTTC
cdr3_aa: CASSFGTETETQYF
j_call: TRBJ2-5
clone_size: few
d_call: TRBD1
v_call: TRBV9

cdr3_nt: TGTGCCAGCAGTCGTCATCGGACAGGAACCTACGAGCAGTACTTC
cdr3_aa: CASSRHRTGTYEQYF
j_call: TRBJ2-7
clone_size: few
d_call: TRBD1
v_call: TRBV28

cdr3_nt: TGTGCCAGCAGTTTATGGGCTAGCGGGAGCTACGAGCAGTACTTC
cdr3_aa: CASSLWASGSYEQYF
j_call: TRBJ2-7
clone_size: NA
d_call: TRBD2
v_call: TRBV28

cdr3_nt: TGTGCCAGCAGTTTATGGGGACAGGGGGCGGATCAGCCCCAGCATTTT
cdr3_aa: CASSLWGQGADQPQHF
j_call: TRBJ1-5
clone_size: NA
d_call: TRBD1
v_call: TRBV27

cdr3_nt: TGTGCCAGCAGTTTTAATAGCGGGGTAGCCGATACGCAGTATTTT
cdr3_aa: CASSFNSGVADTQYF
j_call: TRBJ2-3
clone_size: once
d_call: TRBD2
v_call: TRBV28

cdr3_nt: TGTGCCAGCAGTTTAGGCCTCACGTTAGGGGAGCTGTTTTTT
cdr3_aa: CASSLGLTLGELFF
j_call: TRBJ2-2
clone_size: NA
d_call: NA
v_call: TRBV27

cdr3_nt: TGTGCCAGTAGTTTAGCGGGAGCCCACTACAATGAGCAGTTCTTC
cdr3_aa: CASSLAGAHYNEQFF
j_call: TRBJ2-1
clone_size: few
d_call: TRBD2
v_call: TRBV19

cdr3_nt: TGTGCCAGCAGCCCTAGCGGGAGCAATGAGCAGTTCTTC
cdr3_aa: CASSPSGSNEQFF
j_call: TRBJ2-1
clone_size: NA
d_call: TRBD2
v_call: TRBV7-9

cdr3_nt: TGTGCCAGCAGTCCGGGATCCTTCCTTAGTCAGCCCCAGCATTTT
cdr3_aa: CASSPGSFLSQPQHF
j_call: TRBJ1-5
clone_size: NA
d_call: NA
v_call: TRBV28

cdr3_nt: TGTGCCAGCAGCCAAGCGGCAAGAGCGGGAGGAAGCACAGATACGCAGTATTTT
cdr3_aa: CASSQAARAGGSTDTQYF
j_call: TRBJ2-3
clone_size: NA
d_call: TRBD2
v_call: TRBV4-2

cdr3_nt: TGTGCCAGCAACAGACAGGGGATGGACACTGAAGCTTTCTTT
cdr3_aa: CASNRQGMDTEAFF
j_call: TRBJ1-1
clone_size: NA
d_call: TRBD1
v_call: TRBV7-9

cdr3_nt: TGTGCCAGCAGTTACGGGCAGAGCACAGATACGCAGTATTTT
cdr3_aa: CASSYGQSTDTQYF
j_call: TRBJ2-3
clone_size: NA
d_call: NA
v_call: TRBV6-5

cdr3_nt: TGTGCCAGCAGCAAAGATACTCCTAGCACAGATACGCAGTATTTT
cdr3_aa: CASSKDTPSTDTQYF
j_call: TRBJ2-3
clone_size: NA
d_call: NA
v_call: TRBV21-1

cdr3_nt: TGTGCCAGTAGTATACAGGCAGGGAACACCGGGGAGCTGTTTTTT
cdr3_aa: CASSIQAGNTGELFF
j_call: TRBJ2-2
clone_size: NA
d_call: NA
v_call: TRBV19

cdr3_nt: TGCAGCGTTGAAAGGGGGGGCCCGTGTTGTGGCTACACCTTC
cdr3_aa: CSVERGGPCCGYTF
j_call: TRBJ1-2
clone_size: NA
d_call: NA
v_call: TRBV29-1

cdr3_nt: TGTGCCAGCAGAAGACCCAGGGTTAGCAATCAGCCCCAGCATTTT
cdr3_aa: CASRRPRVSNQPQHF
j_call: TRBJ1-5
clone_size: NA
d_call: NA
v_call: TRBV28

cdr3_nt: TGTGCCAGCAGCTCCCCTAGCGGACAAGAGACCCAGTACTTC
cdr3_aa: CASSSPSGQETQYF
j_call: TRBJ2-5
clone_size: NA
d_call: TRBD2
v_call: TRBV11-2

cdr3_nt: TGTGCCAGCAGCTTAGCTAGCGGGGGAACCTACGAGCAGTACTTC
cdr3_aa: CASSLASGGTYEQYF
j_call: TRBJ2-7
clone_size: NA
d_call: TRBD2
v_call: TRBV11-2

cdr3_nt: TGCGCCAGCAGCAAGGGACTAGCGGGAGGGGGGGTAGCCAAAAACATTCAGTACTTC
cdr3_aa: CASSKGLAGGGVAKNIQYF
j_call: TRBJ2-4
clone_size: NA
d_call: TRBD2
v_call: TRBV4-1

cdr3_nt: TGTGCCAGCAGTTTATCCCGGACTAGCGGGTCCTACGAGCAGTACTTC
cdr3_aa: CASSLSRTSGSYEQYF
j_call: TRBJ2-7
clone_size: NA
d_call: TRBD2
v_call: TRBV27

cdr3_nt: TGTGCCAGCAGCCAAGGGAGGAACACTGAAGCTTTCTTT
cdr3_aa: CASSQGRNTEAFF
j_call: TRBJ1-1
clone_size: NA
d_call: NA
v_call: TRBV16

cdr3_nt: TGTGCCAGCAGTGAACCTAATAGCCGGATCTCTGGAAACACCATATATTTT
cdr3_aa: CASSEPNSRISGNTIYF
j_call: TRBJ1-3
clone_size: few
d_call: NA
v_call: TRBV6-1